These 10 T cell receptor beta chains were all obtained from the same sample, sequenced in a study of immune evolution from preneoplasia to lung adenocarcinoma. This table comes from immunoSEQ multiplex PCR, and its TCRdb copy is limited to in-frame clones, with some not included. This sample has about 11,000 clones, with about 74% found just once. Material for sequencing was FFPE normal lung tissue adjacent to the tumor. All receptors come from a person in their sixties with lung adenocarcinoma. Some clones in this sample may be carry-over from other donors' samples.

In DNA, the CDR3 is TGTGCCAGCAGTACTCCCGGGACCGAGGTCTATGGCTACACCTTC. Residues: CASSTPGTEVYGYTF. The J gene is TRBJ1-2, the V gene TRBV28, with D possibly being TRBD1 (5 bases). Per the germline V gene, CDR1 is MDHEN and CDR2 is SYDVKM. This CDR3 spans 15 amino acids. Trimming took off 5 bases at V and 4 bases at J, with 17 bases between the two ends.

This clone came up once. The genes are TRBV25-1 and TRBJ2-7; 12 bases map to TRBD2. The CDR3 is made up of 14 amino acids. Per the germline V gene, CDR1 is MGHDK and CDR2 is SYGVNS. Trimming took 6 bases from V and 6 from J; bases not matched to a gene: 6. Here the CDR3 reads CASRKPGLAGEQYF. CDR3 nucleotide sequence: TGTGCCAGCAGGAAACCGGGACTAGCGGGCGAGCAGTACTTC.

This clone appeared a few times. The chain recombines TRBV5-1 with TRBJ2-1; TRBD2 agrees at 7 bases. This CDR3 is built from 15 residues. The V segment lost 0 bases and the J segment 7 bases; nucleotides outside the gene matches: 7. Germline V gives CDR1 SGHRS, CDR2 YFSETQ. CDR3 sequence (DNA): TGCGCCAGCAGCTTGGGGGAGACTAGCAGGAATGAGCAGTTCTTC. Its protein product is CASSLGETSRNEQFF.

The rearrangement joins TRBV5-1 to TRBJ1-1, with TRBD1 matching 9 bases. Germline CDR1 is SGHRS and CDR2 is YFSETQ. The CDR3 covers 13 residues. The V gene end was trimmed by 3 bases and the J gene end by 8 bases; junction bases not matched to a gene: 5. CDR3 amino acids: CASSSQGASEAFF. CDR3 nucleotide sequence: TGCGCCAGCAGCTCACAGGGGGCTTCCGAAGCTTTCTTT.

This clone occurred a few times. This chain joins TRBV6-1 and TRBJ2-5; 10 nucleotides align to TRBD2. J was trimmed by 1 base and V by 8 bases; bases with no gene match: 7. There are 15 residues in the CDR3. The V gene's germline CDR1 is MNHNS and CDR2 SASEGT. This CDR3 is CASGETSGPQETQYF. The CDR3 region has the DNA TGTGCCAGCGGGGAGACTAGCGGGCCCCAAGAGACCCAGTACTTC.

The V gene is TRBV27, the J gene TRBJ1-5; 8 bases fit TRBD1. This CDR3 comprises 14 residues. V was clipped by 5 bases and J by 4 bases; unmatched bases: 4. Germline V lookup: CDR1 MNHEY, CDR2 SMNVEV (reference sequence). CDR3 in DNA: TGTGCCAGCAGTGAATACAGGGGGAATCAGCCCCAGCATTTT. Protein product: CASSEYRGNQPQHF.

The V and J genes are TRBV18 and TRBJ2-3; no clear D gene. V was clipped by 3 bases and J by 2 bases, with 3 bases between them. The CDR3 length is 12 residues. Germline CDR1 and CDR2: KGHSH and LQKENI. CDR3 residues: CASSPYTDTQYF. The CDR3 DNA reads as TGTGCCAGCTCACCCTACACAGATACGCAGTATTTT.

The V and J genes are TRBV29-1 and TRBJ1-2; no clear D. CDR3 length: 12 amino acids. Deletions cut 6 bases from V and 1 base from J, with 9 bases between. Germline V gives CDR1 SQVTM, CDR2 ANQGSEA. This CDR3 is CSVKGINYGYTF. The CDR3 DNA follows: TGCAGCGTCAAAGGGATTAACTATGGCTACACCTTC.

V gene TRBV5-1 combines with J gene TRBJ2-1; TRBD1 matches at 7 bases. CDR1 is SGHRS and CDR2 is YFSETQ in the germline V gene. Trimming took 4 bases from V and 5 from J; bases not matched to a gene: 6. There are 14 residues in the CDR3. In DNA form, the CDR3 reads TGCGCCAGCAGCCTACAGGGGTTGGACAATGAGCAGTTCTTC. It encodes CASSLQGLDNEQFF.

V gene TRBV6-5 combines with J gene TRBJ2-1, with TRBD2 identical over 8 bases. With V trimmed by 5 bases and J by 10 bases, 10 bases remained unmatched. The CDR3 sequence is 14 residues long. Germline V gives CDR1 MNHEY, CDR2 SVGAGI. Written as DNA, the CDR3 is TGTGCCAGCAGTCCCAAAGCGGGAGTCAGGGAGCAGTTCTTC. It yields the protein CASSPKAGVREQFF.